This T cell receptor beta chain was observed in a study of PD-1 blockade in classical Hodgkin lymphoma. This table comes from immunoSEQ multiplex PCR, and its TCRdb copy is limited to in-frame clones, with some not included. The sample yields 12,000 or so clones, 85% seen once. Trimming cost V 5 bases and J 0 bases, with 15 bases left between them. Germline loops: CDR1 SGHRS, CDR2 YFSETQ. This CDR3 has 16 amino acids. No patient escaped relapse after autologous stem cell transplantation, and brentuximab vedotin exposure varied. V usage is TRBV5-1 and J usage is TRBJ1-3; D gene uncertain. The sequence derives from a human donor with classical Hodgkin lymphoma. The material was peripheral blood mononuclear cells (PBMCs), obtained at baseline. The CDR3 bases are TGCGCCAGCAGTCCTGATCGGGCCCCCTCTGGAAACACCATATATTTT. Residues: CASSPDRAPSGNTIYF.